This TCR beta chain was profiled in a study of blood T cell repertoires in COVID-19 (dated by TCRdb to about 2020). General notes on the study: Samples from collaborators originated in the United States, Italy and Spain and spanned both the acute and convalescent phases of COVID-19. The repertoires were made available in a free public database intended to serve as a resource for research on the immune response to SARS-CoV-2. The dataset comprised deeply sampled blood TCRbeta repertoires from subjects exposed to, actively infected with, or recovered from COVID-19. A de-identified subject ID, COVID-19 status, age in years and sex were almost always included in the sample metadata. Where available, HLA class I and class II types were taken from metadata supplied by the sample provider and were not determined by assay-based typing. The samples were drawn from the first 160 participants of the ongoing ImmuneRACE study and from over a thousand subjects provided by 6 global collaborators. The prospective study material was composed of cDNA or gDNA derived from T cells, B-cell-depleted T cells, or PBMCs.

Summary of the overall study and its limitations: The quantity of clinical and demographic metadata differed by source and by participant and was supplied without curation.

TCRbeta CDR3 regions were amplified from genomic DNA by means of the immunoSEQ Assay, a bias-controlled multiplex PCR. As for the original processing: Nucleated cell counts per sample were estimated from amplification of reference gene primers within the assay. To quantify the absolute abundance of each unique TCRbeta CDR3 rearrangement, sequence reads were collapsed and filtered. For each sample, productive Simpson clonality was calculated by taking the square root of Simpson's diversity index across productive rearrangements. TCRdb limited this immuneACCESS table to in-frame rearrangements with V and J called. A share of clones is missing; checked studies link under half to unresolved V genes, and the rest is unexplained. Clone size and V and J calls were adopted from that table, with D and trimming inferred from the DNA. In this sample the table shows some 250,000 clones, roughly 91% of which occur a single time. The top ten clonotypes cover around 0.99% of the sample.

Another Seattle source contributed samples from volunteer blood donors who had recovered from COVID-19. The collaborating institutions used their own protocols to collect whole blood in K2EDTA tubes. Collaborator samples were shipped for TCRbeta analysis as frozen whole blood, isolated PBMCs, or DNA extracted from either sample type. About this clone: Its antigen remains unidentified. No base quality information exists; no much larger clone differs at one position.

The germline V gene (reference sequence) supplies CDR1 LNHDA and CDR2 SQIVND. Including cysteine and phenylalanine, the CDR3 has 15 amino acids. CDR3 DNA is the only sequence kept; it has 45 bases, read in frame from the first base. V gives up 7 bases and J gives up 1 base, and the segment between their germline ends measures 16 bases. The chain is encoded by TRBV19 joined to TRBJ1-1; the D gene is not confidently resolved. The receptor was derived from a middle-aged woman who had recovered from COVID-19. Sequenced material: peripheral blood. The DNA sequence is given as TGTGCCAGTAAGACCGCAGTGGGCACGAACACTGAAGCTTTCTTT. It specifies CASKTAVGTNTEAFF.